This T cell receptor (beta chain) was observed in a study of Ad26.COV2.S vaccination and SARS-CoV-2 variants. Study information: Enrolled in COV1001, the donor was in the Ad26.COV2.S trial arm, which received the vaccine. Once or twice, 56 days apart, Ad26.COV2.S was delivered intramuscularly. General observations from the study: Using TCR breadth and depth analyses may have led to underestimated total T cell responses.

Repertoires were generated with immunoSEQ multiplex PCR, while TCRdb's copy carries only in-frame clones and drops some. The sample has some 340,000 clones, 70% to 90% seen once. The treatment was: roughly 20 received Ad26.COV2.S at low or high dose, single or two shots; 5 received placebo; per-sample allocation not given. Day 63 following the first vaccine or placebo injection was when the samples were taken. Expression of Wuhan-strain SARS-CoV-2 spike came from the Ad26 vector that formed the vaccine. This CDR3 contains 14 residues. Germline CDR1 reads SNHLY; CDR2 reads FYNNEI. V gave up 6 bases and J gave up 8 bases, with 17 bases separating them. Regarding this clone: The target antigen is unknown.

The V gene is TRBV2, the J gene TRBJ2-1; D may be TRBD1 (5 bases). This sample comprised peripheral blood, obtained in a trial of Ad26.COV2.S vaccine versus placebo. This clonotype was sampled from a person aged 18 to 65 who received the Ad26.COV2.S COVID-19 vaccine or a placebo. CDR3 nucleotide sequence: TGTGCCAGCAGAGCTCTTCCAGGGCGGCATGAGCAGTTCTTC. Translation: CASRALPGRHEQFF. The full variable domain, its missing parts supplied by reference TRBV2 and TRBJ2-1, is EPEVTQTPSHQVTQMGQEVILRCVPISNHLYFYWYRQILGQKVEFLVSFYNNEISEKSEIFDDQFSVERPDGSNFTLKIRSTKLEDSAMYFCASRALPGRHEQFFGPGTRLTVL.